One and the same sample provided the 28 T cell receptor beta chains below, sequenced in a study of blood T cell repertoires in COVID-19. Sequencing was performed with immunoSEQ multiplex PCR; in TCRdb, only in-frame clones are kept and a portion is missing. The sample shows under 250,000 clones, roughly 88% of them seen only once. Input material: PBMCs or T cells enriched from blood (not recorded which). Every receptor here comes from a woman in her thirties or forties who had been exposed to COVID-19.

The chain joins TRBV5-5 to TRBJ2-1; TRBD1 aligns across 11 bases. CDR3 size: 13 residues. V was pared by 5 bases and J by 8 bases, with 3 bases of the junction left unmatched. CDR1 is SGHKS and CDR2 is YYEKEE in the germline V gene (reference sequence). The CDR3 is CASSRDRGDEQFF. The CDR3 DNA reads TGTGCCAGCAGTCGGGACAGGGGGGATGAGCAGTTCTTC. Drawing the rest from reference TRBV5-5 and TRBJ2-1, the complete variable domain is DAGVTQSPTHLIKTRGQQVTLRCSPISGHKSVSWYQQVLGQGPQFIFQYYEKEERGRGNFPDRFSARQFPNYSSELNVNALLLGDSALYLCASSRDRGDEQFFGPGTRLTVL.

The rearrangement uses TRBV5-4 and TRBJ2-6; D perhaps matches TRBD1 (6 bases). Trimming removed 4 bases from V and 0 bases from J, with 14 bases in between. This CDR3 spans 17 amino acids. CDR1 is SGHNT, CDR2 YYREEE, per germline (reference sequence). The CDR3 DNA reads TGTGCCAGCAGCCCGACTACAGGGTCCTCTGGGGCCAACGTCCTGACTTTC. Amino acid sequence: CASSPTTGSSGANVLTF.

This clone occurred a few times. V is TRBV3-1 (or the pseudogene TRBV3-2) and J is TRBJ1-5, with unresolved D. This CDR3 is built from 17 residues. Germline V gene sequence: CDR1 LGHDT, CDR2 YNNKEL (reference sequence). The V end lost 4 bases, the J end lost 3 bases, and 19 bases lay between the germline ends. CDR3 DNA: TGTGCCAGCAGCCCCAACTCCGGGGTTACGGTCAATCAGCCCCAGCATTTT. It specifies CASSPNSGVTVNQPQHF.

The chain uses TRBV3-1 (or the pseudogene TRBV3-2) and TRBJ2-1, with unresolved D. The germline gives CDR1 LGHDT, CDR2 YNNKEL (reference sequence). Trimming removed 1 base at V and 9 bases at J, with 7 bases between. The CDR3 is 12 amino acids. The CDR3 DNA sequence: TGTGCCAGCAGCCAAGTCGAACTTGAGCAGTTCTTC. Its protein is CASSQVELEQFF.

The chain is built from TRBV7-8 and TRBJ2-2; 8 bases line up with TRBD1. The junction had 12 bases not matched to a gene; V was cut back by 0 bases and J by 3 bases. The CDR3 consists of 19 residues. Germline V CDR1 and CDR2: SGHVS, FQNEAQ. The chain's CDR3 is CASSLASVRGQADTGELFF. In DNA form, the CDR3 reads TGTGCCAGCAGCTTAGCAAGCGTTAGGGGACAGGCTGACACCGGGGAGCTGTTTTTT. The entire variable domain, with the rest obtained from reference TRBV7-8 and TRBJ2-2, is as follows: GAGVSQSPRYKVAKRGQDVALRCDPISGHVSLFWYQQALGQGPEFLTYFQNEAQLDKSGLPSDRFFAERPEGSVSTLKIQRTQQEDSAVYLCASSLASVRGQADTGELFFGEGSRLTVL.

The chain is built from TRBV7-4 and TRBJ2-1; 7 nucleotides match TRBD2. The V gene's germline CDR1 is SGHVT and CDR2 SQSDAQ. With V trimmed by 1 base and J by 9 bases, 15 bases remained unmatched. The CDR3 totals 17 residues. CDR3 bases: TGTGCCAGCAGCTTAGAATGGCGGGAGAGTTTATGGCGTGAGCAGTTCTTC. Residues: CASSLEWRESLWREQFF.

The rearrangement uses TRBV6-1 and TRBJ1-1; 9 bases are shared with TRBD1. Germline CDR1 MNHNS, CDR2 SASEGT. CDR3 length equals 16 residues. The trim removed 4 bases at V and 1 base at J, leaving 7 bases unmatched. In DNA, the CDR3 is TGTGCCAGCAGTGGGACGGACAGGGGAACGAACACTGAAGCTTTCTTT. It translates to CASSGTDRGTNTEAFF.

This chain links TRBV20-1 with TRBJ2-5, with unresolved D. The CDR3 is 11 residues long. CDR1 and CDR2 from the germline V gene are DFQATT and SNEGSKA (reference sequence). Trimming left V 2 bases short and J 4 bases short, with 5 bases between. CDR3 nucleotide sequence: TGCAGTGCTAGAATCGGAGAGACCCAGTACTTC. Protein product: CSARIGETQYF.

This clone was seen once. CDR3 nucleotide sequence: TGTGCCAGCAGCAACAGGGTTACCTACGAGCAGTACTTC. It yields the protein CASSNRVTYEQYF. The chain is built from TRBV7-6 and TRBJ2-7; D might be TRBD1 (6 bases). The germline CDR1 and CDR2 sequences are SGHVS and FNYEAQ. The V and J ends lost 5 bases and 2 bases respectively, with 10 bases between them. This CDR3 contains 13 residues.

This chain joins TRBV5-5 and TRBJ1-1, with D uncertain. The germline CDR1 and CDR2 sequences are SGHKS and YYEKEE (reference sequence). The CDR3 is made up of 15 amino acids. V was trimmed by 0 bases and J by 0 bases, leaving 9 bases between them. In nucleotides, the CDR3 is TGTGCCAGCAGCTTGGACGCACACCTGAACACTGAAGCTTTCTTT. Protein product: CASSLDAHLNTEAFF.

This clone was found a few times. The rearrangement joins TRBV6-5 to TRBJ2-7; TRBD2 matches 7 bases. Germline loops: CDR1 MNHEY, CDR2 SVGAGI. Losses at the gene ends were 6 bases for V and 3 bases for J; bases not matched to a gene: 8. The CDR3 is 14 residues long. The CDR3 bases are TGTGCCAGCAGGGGGGAGGGGTTAGGCTACGAGCAGTACTTC. Translation gives CASRGEGLGYEQYF.

In this sample, this clone turned up many times. The CDR3: CASSPGLAGFTQYF. CDR3 nucleotide sequence: TGTGCCAGCAGCCCGGGACTAGCGGGTTTTACGCAGTATTTT. V usage is TRBV3-1 (or the pseudogene TRBV3-2) and J usage is TRBJ2-3, with 12 bases that match TRBD2. The CDR3 sequence is 14 residues long. Per germline, CDR1 LGHDT and CDR2 YNNKEL (reference sequence). V shed 4 bases, J shed 8 bases, and the junction held 4 bases outside the gene matches.

V gene TRBV28 combines with J gene TRBJ2-3; the D gene is possibly TRBD2 (5 bases). The V end was cut by 6 bases, the J end by 2 bases, with 12 bases between. The CDR3 is 14 amino acids. CDR1 and CDR2 (germline): MDHEN, SYDVKM. DNA of the CDR3: TGTGCCAGCAGCCCGAGGGCAGTCACAGATACGCAGTATTTT. It codes for CASSPRAVTDTQYF. Drawing the rest from reference TRBV28 and TRBJ2-3, the complete variable domain is DVKVTQSSRYLVKRTGEKVFLECVQDMDHENMFWYRQDPGLGLRLIYFSYDVKMKEKGDIPEGYSVSREKKERFSLILESASTNQTSMYLCASSPRAVTDTQYFGPGTRLTVL.

The chain couples TRBV2 to TRBJ1-2; possible D gene TRBD1, 5 bases. CDR3 length: 13 residues. V lost 5 bases and J lost 2, with 9 bases in between. Looked up from germline, CDR1 is SNHLY and CDR2 is FYNNEI. The CDR3 coding sequence is TGTGCCAGCAGTTTGACAGAGAACTATGGCTACACCTTC. This codes for CASSLTENYGYTF.

This chain links TRBV6-2 or TRBV6-3 with TRBJ2-2, with D possibly TRBD2 on 6 matching bases. The V gene's germline CDR1 is MNHEY and CDR2 SVGEGT. Trimming pared 3 bases from V and 6 bases from J, leaving 8 bases between. The CDR3 is made up of 13 amino acids. CDR3 DNA: TGTGCCAGCAGTTATCGGGGGTCCGGGGAGCTGTTTTTT. It codes for CASSYRGSGELFF.

This chain links TRBV5-4 with TRBJ2-7, with TRBD1 matching 7 bases. Trimming took 4 bases from V and 3 from J; bases not matched to a gene: 10. Germline CDR1 SGHNT, CDR2 YYREEE (reference sequence). CDR3 length: 15 residues. CDR3 protein: CASSTPGQSFYEQYF. The CDR3 DNA reads as TGTGCCAGCAGCACGCCGGGACAGAGCTTCTACGAGCAGTACTTC.

This chain uses TRBV11-2 with TRBJ2-5; 7 bases match TRBD1. Trimming at V came to 1 base and at J to 6 bases, leaving 8 bases not matched to a gene. The CDR3 length is 15 residues. The germline V gene encodes CDR1 SGHAT and CDR2 FQNNGV. The CDR3 spells CASSLATGSEKTQYF. The CDR3 nucleotides read TGTGCCAGCAGCTTAGCGACAGGGTCCGAGAAGACCCAGTACTTC.

J is TRBJ1-5 and V is TRBV27; D not certain. The CDR3 runs 13 residues. Germline lookup yields CDR1 MNHEY and CDR2 SMNVEV (reference sequence). The V gene lost 9 bases and the J gene lost 5 bases, with 14 bases spanning the gap. This chain's CDR3 is CARNNEGDQPQHF. The CDR3 nucleotides read TGTGCCAGGAACAATGAGGGCGATCAGCCCCAGCATTTT.

The chain couples TRBV28 to TRBJ2-7; TRBD1 aligns across 7 bases. V shed 7 bases and J 3 bases; nucleotides not matched to a gene: 9. There are 14 residues in the CDR3. The germline gives CDR1 MDHEN, CDR2 SYDVKM. CDR3: CASTPQGLGYEQYF. DNA for the CDR3: TGTGCCAGCACCCCACAGGGGCTGGGCTACGAGCAGTACTTC.

The chain uses TRBV3-1 (or the pseudogene TRBV3-2) and TRBJ2-7; tentatively, D is TRBD2 (5 bases). The CDR3 loop spans 12 amino acids. The germline V and J ends were trimmed by 1 base and 5 bases, with 6 bases remaining between them. CDR1 and CDR2 from the germline V gene are LGHDT and YNNKEL (reference sequence). The CDR3 spells CASSQGGNEQYF. CDR3 bases: TGTGCCAGCAGCCAAGGAGGGAACGAGCAGTACTTC.

CDR3 nucleotide sequence: TGTGCCAGCAGCTTTGGACAGGGCGAGCAGTTCTTC. It translates to CASSFGQGEQFF. The V and J genes are TRBV7-9 and TRBJ2-1; 8 bases are a match to TRBD1. CDR3 length: 12 residues. Germline values: CDR1 SEHNR, CDR2 FQNEAQ (reference sequence). With 3 bases clipped from V and 10 bases from J, the junction kept 2 bases outside the gene matches. Full variable domain (remainder filled in from reference TRBV7-9 and TRBJ2-1): DTGVSQNPRHKITKRGQNVTFRCDPISEHNRLYWYRQTLGQGPEFLTYFQNEAQLEKSRLLSDRFSAERPKGSFSTLEIQRTEQGDSAMYLCASSFGQGEQFFGPGTRLTVL.

The genes are TRBV6-1 and TRBJ2-3, with TRBD2 matching over 7 bases. This CDR3 region has 12 residues. V trimming: 3 bases; J trimming: 9 bases; junction bases outside the gene matches: 3. Germline-derived CDR1 and CDR2 are MNHNS and SASEGT. CDR3 DNA sequence: TGTGCCAGCAGTGAGGAGCGGGACACGCAGTATTTT. Amino acids: CASSEERDTQYF.

The chain is built from TRBV28 and TRBJ1-2; 8 bases match TRBD1. The V gene's germline CDR1 is MDHEN and CDR2 SYDVKM. CDR3 length: 16 amino acids. Losses at the gene ends were 3 bases for V and 0 bases for J; bases not matched to a gene: 6. CDR3 nucleotides: TGTGCCAGCAGTTTGGCAAACAGGGGGACTAACTATGGCTACACCTTC. Amino acids: CASSLANRGTNYGYTF.

The table lists this clone with a few counts. The V call is TRBV30, the J call TRBJ2-1, with TRBD2 as a possible D gene (6 bases). Germline CDR1 GTSNPN, CDR2 SVGIG (reference sequence). CDR3 size: 15 residues. Trimming left V 2 bases short and J 5 bases short, with 16 bases between. In DNA, the CDR3 is TGTGCCTGGAGTCCTTATAGCGGAGGGAACAATGAGCAGTTCTTC. As protein: CAWSPYSGGNNEQFF.

The rearrangement uses TRBV12-3 or TRBV12-4 and TRBJ2-2; D might be TRBD2 (5 bases). This CDR3 region has 12 residues. Between the trimmed V and J ends, which lost 6 bases and 6 bases, there was a span of 8 bases. Here the CDR3 reads CASSGVAGELFF. The DNA of the CDR3 is TGTGCCAGCAGCGGGGTTGCCGGGGAGCTGTTTTTT.

CDR3 region: CASSSSGTGSGEQFF. The DNA for the CDR3 is TGTGCCAGCAGCTCTTCCGGGACAGGGTCAGGTGAGCAGTTCTTC. This chain uses TRBV7-9 with TRBJ2-1; the match to TRBD1 covers 9 bases. The CDR3 totals 15 residues. V was pared by 4 bases and J by 9 bases, with 10 bases of the junction left unmatched. Germline V CDR1 and CDR2: SEHNR, FQNEAQ (reference sequence).

The count of this clone is one. The chain links TRBV28 to TRBJ2-7; 13 nucleotides agree with TRBD2. V was clipped by 6 bases and J by 2 bases; unmatched bases: 10. This CDR3 contains 17 residues. Germline-derived CDR1 and CDR2 are MDHEN and SYDVKM. The CDR3 DNA reads TGTGCCAGCAGCCAGGGACTAGCGGGACCATATCCCTACGAGCAGTACTTC. This codes for CASSQGLAGPYPYEQYF.

The rearrangement links TRBV11-3 to TRBJ1-2, with TRBD1 matching 9 bases. The CDR3 has 16 amino acids. V was pared by 1 base and J by 6 bases, with 9 bases of the junction left unmatched. In germline, CDR1 is SGHNT, CDR2 YENEEA. The CDR3 nucleotides are TGTGCCAGCAGCTTAGGGAGGGGACAGGGCAAACATGGCTACACCTTC. It is translated as CASSLGRGQGKHGYTF.